A single sample is the source of the 15 T cell receptor beta chains below, sequenced in a study of PD-1 blockade in mismatch repair-deficient tumors. Measured with immunoSEQ multiplex PCR; TCRdb has only the in-frame clones, and not every one. This repertoire shows 90,000 to 120,000 clones, 82% found once; its top ten account for roughly 6.2%. The starting material was peripheral blood, obtained roughly 35 weeks after starting pembrolizumab. Receptors were obtained from an adult with mismatch repair-deficient cancer.

This clone has a handful of counts. The V and J genes are TRBV10-3 and TRBJ2-7; the match to TRBD1 covers 9 bases. This CDR3 contains 13 residues. After removal of 3 bases from V and 5 bases from J, the junction contained 2 bases not matched to a gene. Germline V gives CDR1 ENHRY, CDR2 SYGVKD. The CDR3 loop reads CAISERTGDEQYF. DNA for the CDR3: TGTGCCATCAGTGAACGGACAGGGGACGAGCAGTACTTC.

V usage is TRBV5-3 and J usage is TRBJ2-6, with D perhaps matching TRBD1 or TRBD2 (5 bases each). TRBV5-3 is labeled an ORF, and its function is uncertain. The CDR3 has 15 residues. Between the trimmed V and J ends, which lost 2 bases and 4 bases, there was a span of 10 bases. CDR3 loop: CARSLVGAGANVLTF. In nucleotides, the CDR3 is TGTGCCAGAAGCTTAGTCGGGGCCGGGGCCAACGTCCTGACTTTC.

The count of this clone is one. The rearrangement joins TRBV5-4 to TRBJ2-2; D unresolved. This CDR3 contains 15 residues. V was clipped by 4 bases and J by 1 base, with 11 bases between them. Looked up from germline, CDR1 is SGHNT and CDR2 is YYREEE (reference sequence). The CDR3 sequence is CASSPAQVNTGELFF. The CDR3 DNA sequence: TGTGCCAGCAGCCCGGCCCAGGTGAACACCGGGGAGCTGTTTTTT.

This chain connects TRBV19 to TRBJ2-7; D possibly matches TRBD1 or TRBD2 (5 bases each). Trimming removed 4 bases at V and 7 bases at J, with 11 bases between. Germline V gene sequence: CDR1 LNHDA, CDR2 SQIVND (reference sequence). This CDR3 region has 12 residues. CDR3 DNA sequence: TGTGCCAGTAGTACAGGGCCGGGGGAGCAGTACTTC. Protein: CASSTGPGEQYF.

This clone was seen just once. This chain connects TRBV7-6 to TRBJ1-2; the D is unclear. The CDR3 has 15 residues. Between the trimmed V and J ends, which lost 4 bases and 8 bases, there was a span of 20 bases. Germline CDR1 and CDR2: SGHVS and FNYEAQ. CDR3 residues: CASSSTARGTRGYTF. In DNA form, the CDR3 reads TGTGCCAGCAGCTCGACCGCGCGGGGTACGCGGGGCTACACCTTC.

This clone came up a few times. The sample holds other DNA sequences that translate to the same CDR3. The V gene is TRBV7-6, the J gene TRBJ2-1; possibly TRBD2 for D (7 bases). There are 16 residues in the CDR3. The V gene's germline CDR1 is SGHVS and CDR2 FNYEAQ. Trimming took off 1 base at V and 10 bases at J, with 20 bases between the two ends. The CDR3 region has the DNA TGTGCCAGCAGCTTAGAGGGGGGAGCCCCGCGGGGGGAGCAGTTCTTC. This gives the protein CASSLEGGAPRGEQFF. Full variable domain (remainder filled in from reference TRBV7-6 and TRBJ2-1): GAGVSQSPRYKVTKRGQDVALRCDPISGHVSLYWYRQALGQGPEFLTYFNYEAQQDKSGLPNDRFSAERPEGSISTLTIQRTEQRDSAMYRCASSLEGGAPRGEQFFGPGTRLTVL.

V is TRBV6-6 and J is TRBJ2-7; unclear D gene. CDR3 length equals 13 residues. With 0 bases removed from V and 3 bases from J, the gap between germline ends came to 6 bases. The germline CDR1 and CDR2 sequences are MNHNY and SVGAGI (reference sequence). The CDR3 reads CASSYSMDYEQYF. Here the CDR3 DNA reads TGTGCCAGCAGTTACTCGATGGACTACGAGCAGTACTTC.

This chain joins TRBV7-9 and TRBJ1-2; 11 positions agree with TRBD1. The CDR3 sequence is 18 residues long. Germline V CDR1 and CDR2: SEHNR, FQNEAQ (reference sequence). The V gene end was trimmed by 4 bases and the J gene end by 4 bases; junction bases not matched to a gene: 14. CDR3 DNA sequence: TGTGCCAGCAGCTCCTACGCGGGACAGGGGGTATTCGGCTATGGCTACACCTTC. Translation: CASSSYAGQGVFGYGYTF.

This chain links TRBV5-6 with TRBJ2-3; 10 nucleotides line up with TRBD2. V lost 1 base and J lost 2; bases outside the gene matches: 4. Germline loops: CDR1 SGHDT, CDR2 YYEEEE. This CDR3 contains 16 residues. The CDR3 DNA reads TGTGCCAGCAGCTTGCCTAGCGGGAGTGACACAGATACGCAGTATTTT. Its protein product is CASSLPSGSDTDTQYF.

The rearrangement uses TRBV19 and TRBJ2-3; the D gene could be TRBD1 or TRBD2 (5 bases each). This CDR3 has 14 residues. Trimming pared 9 bases from V and 0 bases from J, leaving 13 bases between. Per the germline V gene, CDR1 is LNHDA and CDR2 is SQIVND (reference sequence). DNA for the CDR3: TGTGCCAGCAGACCGGGACGCAGCACAGATACGCAGTATTTT. It is translated as CASRPGRSTDTQYF.

This sequence joins TRBV4-1 and TRBJ1-2, with 7 bases matching TRBD1. Trimming removed 1 base from V and 6 bases from J; junction bases left unmatched: 5. The CDR3 totals 14 residues. Germline values: CDR1 MGHRA, CDR2 YSYEKL. CDR3 sequence: CASSQVSGGDGYTF. The CDR3, as DNA: TGCGCCAGCAGCCAAGTTTCAGGGGGTGATGGCTACACCTTC.

The gene calls are TRBV19 and TRBJ2-1, with TRBD2 matching 10 bases. Losses at the gene ends were 7 bases for V and 5 bases for J; bases not matched to a gene: 17. The length of the CDR3 is 18 residues. CDR1 and CDR2 from the germline V gene are LNHDA and SQIVND (reference sequence). The CDR3 loop reads CASTRSPSGSSRNNEQFF. The CDR3 coding sequence is TGTGCCAGTACCCGATCCCCTAGCGGGAGTAGCCGCAACAATGAGCAGTTCTTC. Looking up the rest from reference TRBV19 and TRBJ2-1 gives the full variable domain: DGGITQSPKYLFRKEGQNVTLSCEQNLNHDAMYWYRQDPGQGLRLIYYSQIVNDFQKGDIAEGYSVSREKKESFPLTVTSAQKNPTAFYLCASTRSPSGSSRNNEQFFGPGTRLTVL.

This sequence joins TRBV10-3 and TRBJ2-2, with D perhaps matching TRBD2 (5 bases). V lost 9 bases, J lost 7 bases, and 18 bases lay in between. This CDR3 has 14 amino acids. Germline assignment: CDR1 ENHRY and CDR2 SYGVKD. The chain's CDR3 is CAIRRLRGDGELFF. In nucleotides, the CDR3 is TGTGCCATTCGGCGACTACGAGGTGACGGGGAGCTGTTTTTT.

As DNA, the CDR3 is TGTGCCAGCAGGGGGTCAGGACAGGGGTTGGAGCCCCAGCATTTT. It is translated as CASRGSGQGLEPQHF. The J gene is TRBJ1-5, the V gene TRBV6-4; 9 bases fit TRBD1. This CDR3 has 15 residues. The trim removed 6 bases at V and 8 bases at J, leaving 11 bases unmatched. Germline CDR1 and CDR2: MRHNA and SNTAGT.

The count of this clone is one. The chain couples TRBV19 to TRBJ2-1; 7 positions agree with TRBD2. The V gene's germline CDR1 is LNHDA and CDR2 SQIVND (reference sequence). J gave up 3 bases and V 5 bases, and 7 bases lay outside the gene matches. CDR3 length equals 15 residues. The CDR3 sequence: CASSGREGFYNEQFF. The CDR3 coding sequence is TGTGCCAGTAGTGGGAGGGAGGGCTTCTACAATGAGCAGTTCTTC.